A selection of T cell receptor beta chains follows, all from one sample in a study of early T cells in non-severe SARS-CoV-2 infection. MiXCR, applied by TCRdb to the 5' RACE reads, yields one record per CDR3 protein. The sample holds roughly 51,000 distinct CDR3 sequences, about 7.8% seen once. Sequences were obtained from whole blood. Receptor source: an adult who was a healthcare worker with PCR-confirmed SARS-CoV-2 infection or an uninfected control (not recorded which). The CDR3 runs from the conserved cysteine through the conserved F or W. The D gene is left open where the match is weak. A row's size may be missing; if present it is once, few, many or a size class.

j_call: TRBJ1-1; clone_size: .; d_call: .; v_call: TRBV28; cdr3_aa: CASKGPQRNTEAFF; cdr3_nt: TGTGCCAGCAAAGGGCCACAACGGAACACTGAAGCTTTCTTT
j_call: TRBJ2-1; clone_size: few; d_call: TRBD2; v_call: TRBV27; cdr3_aa: CASSGASGGNYNEQFF; cdr3_nt: TGTGCCAGCAGTGGCGCTAGCGGGGGGAACTACAATGAGCAGTTCTTC
j_call: TRBJ2-7; clone_size: many; d_call: .; v_call: TRBV20-1; cdr3_aa: CSARDQGAAYEQYF; cdr3_nt: TGCAGTGCTAGAGATCAAGGGGCGGCCTACGAGCAGTACTTC
j_call: TRBJ2-3; clone_size: few; d_call: .; v_call: TRBV29-1; cdr3_aa: CSVGLALTDTQYF; cdr3_nt: TGCAGCGTTGGCCTAGCCCTCACAGATACGCAGTATTTT
j_call: TRBJ2-1; clone_size: .; d_call: .; v_call: TRBV7-6; cdr3_aa: CAGGNNEQFF; cdr3_nt: TGTGCCGGAGGAAACAATGAGCAGTTCTTC
j_call: TRBJ2-7; clone_size: few; d_call: .; v_call: TRBV11-2; cdr3_aa: CASSLDHNFLYEQYF; cdr3_nt: TGTGCCAGCAGCTTAGATCATAACTTCTTATACGAGCAGTACTTC
j_call: TRBJ1-1; clone_size: many; d_call: .; v_call: TRBV7-9; cdr3_aa: CASSALKGPRWAFF; cdr3_nt: TGTGCCAGCAGCGCACTCAAGGGGCCGCGATGGGCTTTCTTT
j_call: TRBJ2-3; clone_size: .; d_call: .; v_call: TRBV28; cdr3_aa: CASSRPVRLTYPRRGTDTQYF; cdr3_nt: TGTGCCAGCAGTCGCCCCGTTCGACTCACCTACCCCCGGAGGGGCACAGATACGCAGTATTTT
j_call: TRBJ2-2; clone_size: few; d_call: TRBD2; v_call: TRBV20-1; cdr3_aa: CSAPAGGSTGELFF; cdr3_nt: TGCAGTGCCCCCGCGGGGGGGAGCACCGGGGAGCTGTTTTTT
j_call: TRBJ1-5; clone_size: many; d_call: .; v_call: TRBV6-5; cdr3_aa: CASSWSGNQPQHF; cdr3_nt: TGTGCCAGCAGTTGGTCGGGGAATCAGCCCCAGCATTTT
j_call: TRBJ2-7; clone_size: many; d_call: .; v_call: TRBV30; cdr3_aa: CAWNPLDRTSSYEQYF; cdr3_nt: TGTGCCTGGAATCCCCTAGACAGGACTAGCTCCTACGAGCAGTACTTC
j_call: TRBJ1-1; clone_size: .; d_call: .; v_call: TRBV12-3/TRBV12-4; cdr3_aa: CASSFLGANTEAFF; cdr3_nt: TGTGCCAGCAGTTTCTTGGGGGCGAACACTGAAGCTTTCTTT
j_call: TRBJ2-7; clone_size: .; d_call: TRBD1; v_call: TRBV6-2/TRBV6-3; cdr3_aa: CASSIPGTGLYEQYF; cdr3_nt: TGTGCCAGCAGTATTCCCGGGACAGGTCTTTACGAGCAGTACTTC
j_call: TRBJ2-3; clone_size: many; d_call: TRBD2; v_call: TRBV6-4; cdr3_aa: CASSDGGSDGYDTQYF; cdr3_nt: TGTGCCAGCAGCGACGGGGGGTCCGACGGGTATGATACGCAGTATTTT
j_call: TRBJ1-1; clone_size: few; d_call: .; v_call: TRBV20-1; cdr3_aa: CSARDMVQNTEAFF; cdr3_nt: TGCAGTGCTAGAGATATGGTACAGAACACTGAAGCTTTCTTT
j_call: TRBJ1-6; clone_size: many; d_call: TRBD1; v_call: TRBV5-4; cdr3_aa: CASSRGQDRSYNSPLHF; cdr3_nt: TGTGCCAGCAGCCGGGGACAGGACCGCTCCTATAATTCACCCCTCCACTTT
j_call: TRBJ2-5; clone_size: many; d_call: .; v_call: TRBV9; cdr3_aa: CASSVERGETQYF; cdr3_nt: TGTGCCAGCAGCGTAGAACGAGGAGAGACCCAGTACTTC
j_call: TRBJ2-3; clone_size: medium-sized; d_call: TRBD2; v_call: TRBV19; cdr3_aa: CASTGLDDLTDTQYF; cdr3_nt: TGTGCCAGTACCGGACTAGATGACCTAACAGATACGCAGTATTTT
j_call: TRBJ2-1; clone_size: .; d_call: .; v_call: TRBV20-1; cdr3_aa: CSGRFYNEQFF; cdr3_nt: TGCAGTGGCAGATTTTACAATGAGCAGTTCTTC
j_call: TRBJ2-7; clone_size: many; d_call: .; v_call: TRBV2; cdr3_aa: CASTAYEQYF; cdr3_nt: TGTGCCAGCACTGCCTACGAGCAGTACTTC
j_call: TRBJ1-4; clone_size: many; d_call: .; v_call: TRBV5-8; cdr3_aa: CASSWTGTSEKLFF; cdr3_nt: TGTGCCAGCAGCTGGACCGGGACGTCAGAAAAACTGTTTTTT
j_call: TRBJ2-4; clone_size: .; d_call: .; v_call: TRBV12-5; cdr3_aa: CASGFHAVRENIQYF; cdr3_nt: TGTGCTAGTGGTTTCCACGCGGTTCGGGAAAACATTCAGTACTTC
j_call: TRBJ1-2; clone_size: many; d_call: TRBD1; v_call: TRBV28; cdr3_aa: CASSSIGTGVSVYGYTF; cdr3_nt: TGTGCCAGCAGTTCTATTGGGACAGGGGTTTCAGTCTATGGCTACACCTTC
j_call: TRBJ1-4; clone_size: many; d_call: .; v_call: TRBV4-3; cdr3_aa: CASSQEGGGEVEKLFF; cdr3_nt: TGCGCCAGCAGCCAAGAGGGGGGAGGAGAAGTTGAAAAACTGTTTTTT
j_call: TRBJ1-2; clone_size: .; d_call: .; v_call: TRBV10-2; cdr3_aa: CASSEEGLSGYTF; cdr3_nt: TGCGCCAGCAGTGAGGAGGGGCTCAGTGGCTACACCTTC
j_call: TRBJ2-3; clone_size: many; d_call: TRBD2; v_call: TRBV14; cdr3_aa: CASSQDRGLAGGRRDTQYF; cdr3_nt: TGTGCCAGCAGCCAAGATCGAGGACTAGCGGGGGGCCGTAGAGATACGCAGTATTTT
j_call: TRBJ2-2; clone_size: .; d_call: .; v_call: TRBV12-3/TRBV12-4; cdr3_aa: CASSFRTGSTGELFF; cdr3_nt: TGTGCCAGCAGTTTCAGGACCGGTTCCACCGGGGAGCTGTTTTTT
j_call: TRBJ2-5; clone_size: many; d_call: TRBD2; v_call: TRBV24-1; cdr3_aa: CATTSGDYQETQYF; cdr3_nt: TGTGCCACCACTAGCGGGGATTATCAAGAGACCCAGTACTTC
j_call: TRBJ2-3; clone_size: many; d_call: .; v_call: TRBV28; cdr3_aa: CASSLDHTDTQYF; cdr3_nt: TGTGCCAGCAGTTTAGATCACACAGATACGCAGTATTTT
j_call: TRBJ2-5; clone_size: .; d_call: .; v_call: TRBV12-5; cdr3_aa: CASGLGGRGIEETQYF; cdr3_nt: TGTGCTAGTGGCCTAGGGGGTCGGGGAATTGAAGAGACCCAGTACTTC
j_call: TRBJ2-7; clone_size: many; d_call: .; v_call: TRBV29-1; cdr3_aa: CSVVVNPYEQYF; cdr3_nt: TGCAGCGTTGTCGTCAACCCCTACGAGCAGTACTTC
j_call: TRBJ2-4; clone_size: many; d_call: TRBD2; v_call: TRBV20-1; cdr3_aa: CSARDWGGAKNIQYF; cdr3_nt: TGCAGTGCTAGAGATTGGGGGGGTGCCAAAAACATTCAGTACTTC
j_call: TRBJ2-7; clone_size: few; d_call: .; v_call: TRBV20-1; cdr3_aa: CSARSPGGSSHEQYF; cdr3_nt: TGCAGTGCTAGATCCCCCGGAGGGAGTTCCCACGAGCAGTACTTC
j_call: TRBJ2-5; clone_size: .; d_call: .; v_call: TRBV14; cdr3_aa: CVSSQARGAVETQYF; cdr3_nt: TGTGTCAGCAGCCAAGCTCGGGGGGCAGTTGAGACCCAGTACTTC
j_call: TRBJ2-1; clone_size: few; d_call: TRBD2; v_call: TRBV6-2/TRBV6-3; cdr3_aa: CASSYPGLADLYNEQFF; cdr3_nt: TGTGCCAGCAGTTACCCGGGACTAGCGGACTTATACAATGAGCAGTTCTTC
j_call: TRBJ2-1; clone_size: few; d_call: .; v_call: TRBV7-6; cdr3_aa: CASSSLEGYNEQFF; cdr3_nt: TGTGCCAGCAGCTCCCTGGAGGGCTACAATGAGCAGTTCTTC
j_call: TRBJ1-5; clone_size: few; d_call: .; v_call: TRBV28; cdr3_aa: CASSKGGFGNQPQHF; cdr3_nt: TGTGCCAGCAGTAAGGGGGGGTTTGGCAATCAGCCCCAGCATTTT
j_call: TRBJ2-3; clone_size: many; d_call: TRBD1; v_call: TRBV28; cdr3_aa: CASRPIKQGPPIDTQYF; cdr3_nt: TGTGCCAGCAGACCAATCAAACAGGGGCCACCGATAGATACGCAGTATTTT
j_call: TRBJ2-1; clone_size: .; d_call: .; v_call: TRBV7-6; cdr3_aa: CASQHTGPQNNEQFF; cdr3_nt: TGTGCCAGTCAACATACAGGGCCCCAAAACAATGAGCAGTTCTTC
j_call: TRBJ1-1; clone_size: many; d_call: TRBD1; v_call: TRBV20-1; cdr3_aa: CSEDRSGTEAFF; cdr3_nt: TGCAGTGAGGACAGGTCGGGCACTGAAGCTTTCTTT
j_call: TRBJ2-3; clone_size: many; d_call: .; v_call: TRBV6-4; cdr3_aa: CASSDGSTDTQYF; cdr3_nt: TGTGCCAGCAGTGATGGTAGCACAGATACGCAGTATTTT
j_call: TRBJ2-5; clone_size: .; d_call: TRBD2; v_call: TRBV3-1; cdr3_aa: CASSSQSLAGFQETQYF; cdr3_nt: TGTGCCAGCAGCTCGCAGTCACTAGCGGGGTTTCAAGAGACCCAGTACTTC
j_call: TRBJ1-2; clone_size: few; d_call: .; v_call: TRBV28; cdr3_aa: CAINGGWIYGYTF; cdr3_nt: TGTGCCATCAATGGGGGGTGGATCTATGGCTACACCTTC
j_call: TRBJ2-7; clone_size: .; d_call: TRBD1; v_call: TRBV29-1; cdr3_aa: CSAGTANEQYF; cdr3_nt: TGCAGCGCCGGGACAGCGAACGAGCAGTACTTC
j_call: TRBJ2-4; clone_size: many; d_call: .; v_call: TRBV20-1; cdr3_aa: CSARDQRDVKNIQYF; cdr3_nt: TGCAGTGCTAGAGACCAAAGGGACGTCAAAAACATTCAGTACTTC
j_call: TRBJ2-1; clone_size: many; d_call: .; v_call: TRBV28; cdr3_aa: CASSPDRLYNEQFF; cdr3_nt: TGTGCCAGCAGTCCCGATCGTCTCTACAATGAGCAGTTCTTC
j_call: TRBJ2-2; clone_size: few; d_call: .; v_call: TRBV24-1; cdr3_aa: CATSGGRDTGELFF; cdr3_nt: TGTGCCACCAGTGGGGGCAGGGACACCGGAGAGCTGTTTTTT
j_call: TRBJ1-1; clone_size: many; d_call: .; v_call: TRBV12-3/TRBV12-4; cdr3_aa: CASSLRVFTEAFF; cdr3_nt: TGTGCCAGCAGTCTCAGGGTCTTCACTGAAGCTTTCTTT
j_call: TRBJ2-1; clone_size: .; d_call: .; v_call: TRBV6-1; cdr3_aa: CASRSRGGEYNEQFF; cdr3_nt: TGTGCCAGCAGAAGTAGGGGGGGGGAATACAATGAGCAGTTCTTC